A selection of T cell receptor beta chains follows, all from one sample in a study of T cell repertoires in cytomegalovirus infection. TCRdb reprocessed the reads via MiXCR and lists one record per CDR3 protein. The table records some 400,000 distinct CDR3 sequences, 25% to 40% of them present only once. Sequenced input: PBMCs. The receptor set was obtained from a human donor in good health (CMV status not recorded). Some clones in this sample may be carry-over from other donors' samples. The CDR3 runs from the conserved cysteine through the conserved F or W. A D gene is named only where the DNA matches it firmly. Clone size is given for some rows only: seen once, a few or many times, or a class if the clone is expanded.

TRBJ1-1	TRBV6-2/TRBV6-3	.	.	TGTACCGCTCGTTCACCCCGAGACACTGAAGCTTTCTTT	CTARSPRDTEAFF
TRBJ2-4	TRBV2	.	TRBD2	TGTGCCAGCAGTGATAGCGGGGGGGCCAAAAACATTCAGTACTTC	CASSDSGGAKNIQYF
TRBJ2-1	TRBV4-1	.	TRBD2	TGCGCCAGCGCGGGGGGCAGCGGGGGGATTGAGCAGTTCTTC	CASAGGSGGIEQFF
TRBJ2-2	TRBV15	few	.	TGTGCCACCAGCAGAGTAACAGGGAGCACCGGGGAGCTGTTTTTT	CATSRVTGSTGELFF
TRBJ2-5	TRBV27	once	TRBD2	TGTGCCAGCAGAACTAGCGGGGGGGGTCTCCAAGAGACCCAGTACTTC	CASRTSGGGLQETQYF
TRBJ2-5	TRBV7-2	many	TRBD2	TGTGCCAGCAGCTTAGTTAGCGGGGGCCCACAAGAGACCCAGTACTTC	CASSLVSGGPQETQYF
TRBJ2-1	TRBV7-2	.	.	TGTGCCAGCAGCTTAACGTTGGACAATGAGCAGTTCTTC	CASSLTLDNEQFF
TRBJ1-4	TRBV25-1	.	TRBD1	TGTGCCAGCAGTGAATCAACAGGGGTTGAAAAACTGTTTTTT	CASSESTGVEKLFF
TRBJ1-3	TRBV6-1	.	.	TGTGCCAGCAGTTCTGGAGGGTTAACTGGAAACACCATATATTTT	CASSSGGLTGNTIYF
TRBJ1-1	TRBV7-6	.	.	TGTGCTAGCAGCCCCGGCGGTATCACTGAAGCTTTCTTT	CASSPGGITEAFF
TRBJ1-6	TRBV12-3/TRBV12-4	.	.	TGTGCCAGCAGTTCGAGGACGGCCTATAATTCACCCCTCCACTTT	CASSSRTAYNSPLHF